This record concerns one TCR beta chain sequence. Compared with germline, one end of the junction differs, possibly owing to a read error. This sample was taken from a study of T cell repertoires in cytomegalovirus infection. Germline loops: CDR1 MNHGY, CDR2 SAAAGT. This CDR3 region has 14 residues. TCRdb processed the reads anew with MiXCR; each CDR3 protein has one entry. The table includes about 740,000 distinct CDR3 sequences, 35% to 45% detected once. This clonotype was sampled from a human donor in good health (CMV status not recorded). Some clones in this sample may be carry-over from other donors' samples. V is TRBV6-8 and J is TRBJ2-4; D not resolved. The source material was PBMCs. The CDR3 region is CASSYSQSKNIKYF. CDR3 nucleotides: TGTGCCAGCAGTTATAGTCAGAGTAAAAACATTAAGTACTTC.